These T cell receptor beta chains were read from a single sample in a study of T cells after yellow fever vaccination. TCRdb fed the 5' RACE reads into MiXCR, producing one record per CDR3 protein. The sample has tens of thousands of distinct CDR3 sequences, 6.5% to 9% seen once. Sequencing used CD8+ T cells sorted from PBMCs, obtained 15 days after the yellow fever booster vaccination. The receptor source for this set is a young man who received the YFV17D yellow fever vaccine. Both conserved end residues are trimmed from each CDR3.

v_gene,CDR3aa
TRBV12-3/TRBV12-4,ASSPGQGQTYNEQF
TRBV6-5,ASSSLAPHYNEQF
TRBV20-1,CARDQDGLADYNEQF
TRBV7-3,ASKAGVTSTDTQY
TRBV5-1,ASSLVPGLAGEREEQF
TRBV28,AMSSMGEREGADTQY
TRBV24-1,ATSDLHPTTSGTEQF
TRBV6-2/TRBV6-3,ASSYGLYNEQF
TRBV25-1,ASSNGPQQF
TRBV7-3,ASSPTLAGGTDTQY
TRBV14,ASSQGTGTVYEQY
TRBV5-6,ASSVQVPYEQY
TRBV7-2,ASSLSAGGYNEQF
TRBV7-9,ASSWGTSGSDEQY
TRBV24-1,ATSPPARDSNQPQH
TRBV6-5,ASSYGGGNTGELF
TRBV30,AWLASGEETQY
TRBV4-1,ASSQWVADRASTDTQY
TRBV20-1,SARDPGSPSYEQY
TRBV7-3,ASSPGGAIDTQY
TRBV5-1,ASSLEGAIHNEQF
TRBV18,ASSPWGRGTLDEQF
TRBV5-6,ASSGTVYGEQF
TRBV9,ASSVFRGDPNEQF
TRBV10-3,AISGESGLAGDRGELF
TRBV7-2,ASGDTPNEQY
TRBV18,ASSPPGGNNYGYT
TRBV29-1,SVDRQGAEGYT
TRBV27,ASSSYRGNEQF
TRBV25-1,ASSEGGGQPQH
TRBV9,ASSVLAGGDEQF
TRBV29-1,SVEDRGSSTDTQY
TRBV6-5,ASSYATGVAGELF
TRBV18,ASSPDGFYEQY
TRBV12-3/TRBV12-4,ASTRGANWGGYT
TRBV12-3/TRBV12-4,ASSTTPTDGYT
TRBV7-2,ASRGYQEREGLYEQY
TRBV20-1,SAIMEAGKNIQY
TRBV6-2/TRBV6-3,ASSWLHNNEQF
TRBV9,ASSGGTGANVLT
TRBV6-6,ASSYGQNNEQF